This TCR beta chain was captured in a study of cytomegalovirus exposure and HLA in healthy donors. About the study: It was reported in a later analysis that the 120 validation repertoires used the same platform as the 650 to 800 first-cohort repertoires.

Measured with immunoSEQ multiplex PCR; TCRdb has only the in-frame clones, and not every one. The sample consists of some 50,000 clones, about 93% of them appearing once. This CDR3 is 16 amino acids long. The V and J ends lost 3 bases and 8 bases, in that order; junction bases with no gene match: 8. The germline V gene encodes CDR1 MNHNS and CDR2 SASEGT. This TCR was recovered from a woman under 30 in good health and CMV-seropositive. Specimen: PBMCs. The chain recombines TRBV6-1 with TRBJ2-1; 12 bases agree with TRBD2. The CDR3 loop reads CASSEVPTSGSDEQFF. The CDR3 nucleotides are TGTGCCAGCAGTGAGGTTCCGACTAGCGGGAGCGATGAGCAGTTCTTC.